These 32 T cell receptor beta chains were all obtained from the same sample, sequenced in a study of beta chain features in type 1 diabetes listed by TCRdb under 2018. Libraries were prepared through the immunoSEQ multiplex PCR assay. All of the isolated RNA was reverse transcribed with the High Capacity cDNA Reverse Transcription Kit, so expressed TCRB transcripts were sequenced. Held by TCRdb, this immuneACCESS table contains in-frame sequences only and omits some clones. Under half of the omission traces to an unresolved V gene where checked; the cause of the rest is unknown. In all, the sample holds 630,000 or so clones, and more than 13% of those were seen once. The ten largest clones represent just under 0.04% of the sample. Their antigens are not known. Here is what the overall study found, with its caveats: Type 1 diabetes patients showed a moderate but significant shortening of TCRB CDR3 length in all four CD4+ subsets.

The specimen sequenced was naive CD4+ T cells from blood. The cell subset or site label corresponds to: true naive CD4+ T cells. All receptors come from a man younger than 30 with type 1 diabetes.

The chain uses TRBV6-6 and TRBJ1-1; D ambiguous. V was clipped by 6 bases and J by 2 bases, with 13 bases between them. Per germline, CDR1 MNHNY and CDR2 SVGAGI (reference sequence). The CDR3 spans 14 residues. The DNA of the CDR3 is TGTGCCAGCAGCCCCTCCGTTCATAACACTGAAGCTTTCTTT. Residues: CASSPSVHNTEAFF.

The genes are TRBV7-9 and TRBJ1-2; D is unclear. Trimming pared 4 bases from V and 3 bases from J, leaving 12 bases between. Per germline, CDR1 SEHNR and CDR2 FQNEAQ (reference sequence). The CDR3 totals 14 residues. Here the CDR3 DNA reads TGTGCCAGCAGCTCCGATCGGGGTGACTATGGCTACACCTTC. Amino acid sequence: CASSSDRGDYGYTF.

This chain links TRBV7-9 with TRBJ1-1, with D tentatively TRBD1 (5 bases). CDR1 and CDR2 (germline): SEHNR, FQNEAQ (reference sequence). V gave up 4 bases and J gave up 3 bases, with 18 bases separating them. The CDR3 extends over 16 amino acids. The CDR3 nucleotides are TGTGCCAGCAGCTCTTCGCACGCGGGGCGCGACACTGAAGCTTTCTTT. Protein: CASSSSHAGRDTEAFF.

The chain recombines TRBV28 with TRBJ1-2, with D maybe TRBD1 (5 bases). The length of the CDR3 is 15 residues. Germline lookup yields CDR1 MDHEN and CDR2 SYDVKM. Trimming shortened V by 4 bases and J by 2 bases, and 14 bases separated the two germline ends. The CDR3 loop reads CASSSLGGLNYGYTF. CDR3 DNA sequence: TGTGCCAGCAGTTCCCTCGGGGGATTAAACTATGGCTACACCTTC.

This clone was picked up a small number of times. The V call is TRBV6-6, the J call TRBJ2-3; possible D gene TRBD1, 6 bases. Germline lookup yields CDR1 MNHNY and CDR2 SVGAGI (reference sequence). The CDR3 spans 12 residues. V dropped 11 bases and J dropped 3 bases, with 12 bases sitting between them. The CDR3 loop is CASGQGTDTQYF. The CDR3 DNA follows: TGTGCCTCCGGCCAGGGGACAGATACGCAGTATTTT.

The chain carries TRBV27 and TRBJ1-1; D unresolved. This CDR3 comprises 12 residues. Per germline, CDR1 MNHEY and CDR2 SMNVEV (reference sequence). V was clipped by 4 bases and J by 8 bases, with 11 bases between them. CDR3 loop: CASSSRPGEAFF. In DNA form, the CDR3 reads TGTGCCAGCAGTTCACGGCCGGGCGAAGCTTTCTTT.

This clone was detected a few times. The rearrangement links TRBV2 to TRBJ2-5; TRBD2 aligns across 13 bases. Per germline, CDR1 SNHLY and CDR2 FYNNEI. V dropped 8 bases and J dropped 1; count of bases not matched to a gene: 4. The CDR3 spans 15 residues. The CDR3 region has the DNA TGTGCCAGCTCGAGACTAGCGGGAGGCCAAGAGACCCAGTACTTC. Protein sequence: CASSRLAGGQETQYF. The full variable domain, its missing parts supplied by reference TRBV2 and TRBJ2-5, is EPEVTQTPSHQVTQMGQEVILRCVPISNHLYFYWYRQILGQKVEFLVSFYNNEISEKSEIFDDQFSVERPDGSNFTLKIRSTKLEDSAMYFCASSRLAGGQETQYFGPGTRLLVL.

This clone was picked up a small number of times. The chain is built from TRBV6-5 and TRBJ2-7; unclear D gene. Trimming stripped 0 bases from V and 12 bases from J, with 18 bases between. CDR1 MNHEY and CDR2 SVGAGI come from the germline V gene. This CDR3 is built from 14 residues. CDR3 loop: CASSYSVSPLGRYF. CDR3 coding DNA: TGTGCCAGCAGTTACTCGGTATCACCCTTGGGAAGGTACTTC.

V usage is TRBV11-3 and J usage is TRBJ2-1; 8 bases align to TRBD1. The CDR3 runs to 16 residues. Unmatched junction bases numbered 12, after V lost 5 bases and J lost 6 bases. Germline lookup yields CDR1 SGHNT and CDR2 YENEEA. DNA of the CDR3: TGTGCCAGCAGCCCACGCCGTGGCACAGGGGGCAATGAGCAGTTCTTC. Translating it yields CASSPRRGTGGNEQFF.

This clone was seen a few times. CDR3 protein: CASSLDAGSILNTEAFF. The CDR3 region has the DNA TGCGCCAGCAGCTTGGATGCGGGCTCCATTCTGAACACTGAAGCTTTCTTT. The genes are TRBV5-1 and TRBJ1-1; D is ambiguous. V lost 0 bases to trimming and J lost 0 bases, with 15 bases between them. Germline loops: CDR1 SGHRS, CDR2 YFSETQ. The CDR3 has 17 residues.

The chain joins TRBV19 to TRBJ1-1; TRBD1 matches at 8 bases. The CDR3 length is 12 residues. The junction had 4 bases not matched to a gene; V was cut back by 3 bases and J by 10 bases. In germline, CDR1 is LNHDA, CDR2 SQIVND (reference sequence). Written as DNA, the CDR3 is TGTGCCAGTAGTATCCCCGGGACAGGAGCTTTCTTT. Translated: CASSIPGTGAFF.

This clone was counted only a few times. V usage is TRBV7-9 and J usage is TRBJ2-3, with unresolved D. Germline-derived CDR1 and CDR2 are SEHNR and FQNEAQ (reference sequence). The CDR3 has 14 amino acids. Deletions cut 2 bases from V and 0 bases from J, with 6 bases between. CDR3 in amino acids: CASSLYVSTDTQYF. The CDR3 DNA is TGTGCCAGCAGCTTATATGTAAGCACAGATACGCAGTATTTT. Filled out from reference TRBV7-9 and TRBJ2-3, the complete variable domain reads DTGVSQNPRHKITKRGQNVTFRCDPISEHNRLYWYRQTLGQGPEFLTYFQNEAQLEKSRLLSDRFSAERPKGSFSTLEIQRTEQGDSAMYLCASSLYVSTDTQYFGPGTRLTVL.

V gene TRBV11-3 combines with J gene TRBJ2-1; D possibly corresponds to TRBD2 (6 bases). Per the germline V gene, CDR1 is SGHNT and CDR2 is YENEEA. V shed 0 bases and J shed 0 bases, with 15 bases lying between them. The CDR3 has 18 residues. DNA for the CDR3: TGTGCCAGCAGCTTAGAGGTGGGAGGAAGGAGCTCCTACAATGAGCAGTTCTTC. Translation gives CASSLEVGGRSSYNEQFF.

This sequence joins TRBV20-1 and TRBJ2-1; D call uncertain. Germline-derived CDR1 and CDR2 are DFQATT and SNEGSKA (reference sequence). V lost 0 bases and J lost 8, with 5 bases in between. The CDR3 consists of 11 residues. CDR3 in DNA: TGCAGTGCTAGAGATTACGATGAGCAGTTCTTC. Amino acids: CSARDYDEQFF.

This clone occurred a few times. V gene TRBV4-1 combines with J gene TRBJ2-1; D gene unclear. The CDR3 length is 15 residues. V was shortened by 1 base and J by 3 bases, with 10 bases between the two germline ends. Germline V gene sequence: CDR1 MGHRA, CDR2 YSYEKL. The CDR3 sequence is CASSQVRGSYNEQFF. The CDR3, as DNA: TGCGCCAGCAGCCAAGTACGTGGCAGCTACAATGAGCAGTTCTTC.

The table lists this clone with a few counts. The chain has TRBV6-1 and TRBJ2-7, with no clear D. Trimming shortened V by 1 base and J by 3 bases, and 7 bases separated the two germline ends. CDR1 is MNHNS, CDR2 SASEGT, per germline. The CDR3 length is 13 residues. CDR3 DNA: TGTGCCAGCAGTGAAGGTTGGATCTACGAGCAGTACTTC. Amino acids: CASSEGWIYEQYF.

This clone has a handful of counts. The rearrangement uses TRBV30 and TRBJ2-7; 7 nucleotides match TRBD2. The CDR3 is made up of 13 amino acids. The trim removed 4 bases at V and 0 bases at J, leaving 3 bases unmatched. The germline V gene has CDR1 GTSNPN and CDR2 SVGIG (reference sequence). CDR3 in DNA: TGTGCCTGGACCGGGGGGAGCTCCTACGAGCAGTACTTC. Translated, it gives CAWTGGSSYEQYF. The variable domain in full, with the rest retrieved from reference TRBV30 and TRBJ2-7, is SQTIHQWPATLVQPVGSPLSLECTVEGTSNPNLYWYRQAAGRGLQLLFYSVGIGQISSEVPQNLSASRPQDRQFILSSKKLLLSDSGFYLCAWTGGSSYEQYFGPGTRLTVT.

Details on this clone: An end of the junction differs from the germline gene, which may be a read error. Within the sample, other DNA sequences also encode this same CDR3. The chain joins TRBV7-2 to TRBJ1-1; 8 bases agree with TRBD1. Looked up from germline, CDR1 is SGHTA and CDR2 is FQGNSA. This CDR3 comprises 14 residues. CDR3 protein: CASSLGQGNTEAFF. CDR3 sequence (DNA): TGTGCCAGCAGTTTAGGACAGGGGAACACTGAAGCTTTCTTT.

This CDR3 is CASSQGQSEKLFF. CDR3 DNA sequence: TGCGCCAGCAGCCAAGGACAGTCCGAAAAACTGTTTTTT. The V call is TRBV4-1, the J call TRBJ1-4; weak D call: TRBD1 (5 bases). CDR3 length: 13 residues. V dropped 1 base and J dropped 8 bases, with 8 bases sitting between them. The V gene's germline CDR1 is MGHRA and CDR2 YSYEKL.

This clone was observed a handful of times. The CDR3 sequence: CASSHVAGGPRNEQFF. The CDR3 nucleotides read TGTGCCAGCAGCCATGTAGCGGGAGGGCCTAGAAATGAGCAGTTCTTC. The V call is TRBV4-2, the J call TRBJ2-1, with 11 bases lining up with TRBD2. The CDR3 has 16 residues. The V gene's germline CDR1 is LGHNA and CDR2 YNFKEQ. Losses at the gene ends were 3 bases for V and 7 bases for J; bases not matched to a gene: 8.

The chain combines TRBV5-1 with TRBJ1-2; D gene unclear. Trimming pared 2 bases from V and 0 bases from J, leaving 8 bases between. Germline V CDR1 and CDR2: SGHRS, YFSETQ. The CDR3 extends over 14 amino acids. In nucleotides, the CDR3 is TGCGCCAGCAGCTTCCAACTCGCTAACTATGGCTACACCTTC. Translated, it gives CASSFQLANYGYTF.

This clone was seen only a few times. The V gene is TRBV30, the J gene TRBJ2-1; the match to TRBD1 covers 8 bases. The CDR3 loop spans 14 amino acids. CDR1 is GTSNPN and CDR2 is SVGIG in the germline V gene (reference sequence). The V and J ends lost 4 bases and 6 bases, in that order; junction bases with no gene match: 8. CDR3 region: CAWIQDRVFNEQFF. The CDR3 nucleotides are TGTGCCTGGATACAGGACAGGGTGTTCAATGAGCAGTTCTTC.

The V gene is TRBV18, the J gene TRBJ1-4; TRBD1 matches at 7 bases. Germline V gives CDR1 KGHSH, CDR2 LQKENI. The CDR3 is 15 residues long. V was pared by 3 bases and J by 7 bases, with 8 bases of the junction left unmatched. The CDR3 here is CASSPPGQDSEKLFF. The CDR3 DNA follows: TGTGCCAGCTCACCCCCTGGACAGGATAGTGAAAAACTGTTTTTT.

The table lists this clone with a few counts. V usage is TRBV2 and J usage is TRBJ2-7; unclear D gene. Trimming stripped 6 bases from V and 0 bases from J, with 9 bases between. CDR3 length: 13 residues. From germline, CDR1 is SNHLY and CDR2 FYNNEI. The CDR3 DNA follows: TGTGCCAGCAGGGCCGACGTCTCCTACGAGCAGTACTTC. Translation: CASRADVSYEQYF.

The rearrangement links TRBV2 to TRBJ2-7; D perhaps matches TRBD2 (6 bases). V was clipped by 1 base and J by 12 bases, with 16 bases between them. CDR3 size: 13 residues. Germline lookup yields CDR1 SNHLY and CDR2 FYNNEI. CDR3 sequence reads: CASSEVGGATRYF. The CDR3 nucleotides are TGTGCCAGCAGTGAAGTCGGCGGGGCTACTCGGTACTTC.

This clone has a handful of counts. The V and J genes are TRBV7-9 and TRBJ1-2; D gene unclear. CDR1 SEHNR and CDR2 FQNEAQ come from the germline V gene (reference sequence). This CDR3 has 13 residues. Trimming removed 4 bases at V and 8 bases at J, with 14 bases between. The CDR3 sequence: CASSSSVGGGYTF. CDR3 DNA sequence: TGTGCCAGCAGCTCATCAGTTGGAGGGGGCTACACCTTC.

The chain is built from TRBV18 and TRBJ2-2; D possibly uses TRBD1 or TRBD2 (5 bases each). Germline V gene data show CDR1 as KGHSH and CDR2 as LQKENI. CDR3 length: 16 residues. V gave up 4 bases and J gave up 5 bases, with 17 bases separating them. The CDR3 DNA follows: TGTGCCAGCTCACACCAGCAAGAGGGGCGAACCGGGGAGCTGTTTTTT. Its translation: CASSHQQEGRTGELFF.

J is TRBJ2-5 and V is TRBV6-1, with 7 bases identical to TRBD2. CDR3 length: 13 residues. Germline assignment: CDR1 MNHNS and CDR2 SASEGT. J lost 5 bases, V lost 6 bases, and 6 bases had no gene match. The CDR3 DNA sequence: TGTGCCAGCAGGGGGGGGTCGGTGGAGACCCAGTACTTC. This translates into CASRGGSVETQYF.

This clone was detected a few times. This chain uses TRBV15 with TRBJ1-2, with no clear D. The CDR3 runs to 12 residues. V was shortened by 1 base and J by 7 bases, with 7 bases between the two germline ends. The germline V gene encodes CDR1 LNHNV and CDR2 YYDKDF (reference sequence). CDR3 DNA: TGTGCCACCAGCAGAGTTAACGCTGGCTACACCTTC. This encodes CATSRVNAGYTF.

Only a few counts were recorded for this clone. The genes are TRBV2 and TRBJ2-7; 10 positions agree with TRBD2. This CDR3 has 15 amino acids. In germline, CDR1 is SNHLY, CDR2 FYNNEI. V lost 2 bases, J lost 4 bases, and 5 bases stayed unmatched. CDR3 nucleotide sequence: TGTGCCAGCAGTGAACCGGGACTAGCGTCTTACGAGCAGTACTTC. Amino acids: CASSEPGLASYEQYF.

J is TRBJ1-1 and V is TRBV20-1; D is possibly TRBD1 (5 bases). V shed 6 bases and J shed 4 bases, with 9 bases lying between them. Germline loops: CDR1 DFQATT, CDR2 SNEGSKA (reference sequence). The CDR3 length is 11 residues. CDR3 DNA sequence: TGCAGTGCCAGGGATACCACTGAAGCTTTCTTT. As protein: CSARDTTEAFF.

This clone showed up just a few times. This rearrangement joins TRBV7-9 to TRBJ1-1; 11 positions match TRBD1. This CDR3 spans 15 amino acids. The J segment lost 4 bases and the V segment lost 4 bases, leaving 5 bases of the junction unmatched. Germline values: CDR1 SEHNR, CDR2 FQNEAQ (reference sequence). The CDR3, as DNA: TGTGCCAGCAGCTCCCGGACAGGGGGCCTCACTGAAGCTTTCTTT. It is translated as CASSSRTGGLTEAFF.